This T cell receptor beta chain is from a study of T cells in localized non-small cell lung cancer. V was cut by 6 bases and J by 2 bases, with 13 bases left in between. This CDR3 region has 14 residues. CDR1 and CDR2 from the germline V gene are MNHGY and SAAAGT. TCRdb keeps only in-frame clones here, not all; method: immunoSEQ multiplex PCR. The table has 3,000 or so clones, 29% seen once. This TCR derives from a man aged 35 to 69 with stage I lung adenocarcinoma. The chain combines TRBV6-8 with TRBJ1-2; no clear D gene. The sequences come from lung tumor tissue, collected before any cancer treatment. DNA for the CDR3: TGTGCCAGCAGCGTGGACTCAGGCAACTATGGCTACACCTTC. It translates to CASSVDSGNYGYTF.